This TCR beta chain originates from a study of somatic mutations in cytotoxic T cells in rheumatoid arthritis. The trim removed 5 bases at V and 9 bases at J, leaving 10 bases unmatched. Germline loops: CDR1 SGHVS, CDR2 FNYEAQ. This CDR3 region has 14 residues. Women made up under 60% of the healthy controls, who were blood donors with a median age of approximately 56 years (range roughly 20-80). Purity of the CD4+ and CD8+ cells, isolated by positive magnetic bead selection, was checked by flow cytometry. The method was immunoSEQ multiplex PCR; TCRdb's version includes in-frame clones alone and lacks a portion of them. The sample has about 10,000 clones; more than 60% are singletons.

The TCR sequence derives from a man aged 45 to 65 in good health. The sequencing sample was made of CD8+ T cells sorted from blood. V usage is TRBV7-6 and J usage is TRBJ2-1; 7 bases are shared with TRBD1. For the CDR3, the DNA is TGTGCCAGCAGCCGAACCTATGGGACAGCTGAGCAGTTCTTC. Its protein product is CASSRTYGTAEQFF. Combining the CDR3 with reference TRBV7-6 and TRBJ2-1 gives the whole variable domain GAGVSQSPRYKVTKRGQDVALRCDPISGHVSLYWYRQALGQGPEFLTYFNYEAQQDKSGLPNDRFSAERPEGSISTLTIQRTEQRDSAMYRCASSRTYGTAEQFFGPGTRLTVL.